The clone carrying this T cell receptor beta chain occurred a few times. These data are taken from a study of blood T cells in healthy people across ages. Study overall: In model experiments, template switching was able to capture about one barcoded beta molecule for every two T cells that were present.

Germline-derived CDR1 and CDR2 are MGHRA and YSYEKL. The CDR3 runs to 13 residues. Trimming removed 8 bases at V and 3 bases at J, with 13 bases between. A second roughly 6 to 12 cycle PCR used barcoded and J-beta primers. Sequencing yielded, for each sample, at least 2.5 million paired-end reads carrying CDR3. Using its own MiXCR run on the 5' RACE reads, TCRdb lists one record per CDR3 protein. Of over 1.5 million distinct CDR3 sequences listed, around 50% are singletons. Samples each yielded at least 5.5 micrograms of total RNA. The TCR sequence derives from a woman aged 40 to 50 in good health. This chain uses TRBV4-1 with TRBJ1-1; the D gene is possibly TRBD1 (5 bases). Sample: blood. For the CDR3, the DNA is TGCGCCAGCGGTAGGGAAGGGGACACTGAAGCTTTCTTT. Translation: CASGREGDTEAFF.